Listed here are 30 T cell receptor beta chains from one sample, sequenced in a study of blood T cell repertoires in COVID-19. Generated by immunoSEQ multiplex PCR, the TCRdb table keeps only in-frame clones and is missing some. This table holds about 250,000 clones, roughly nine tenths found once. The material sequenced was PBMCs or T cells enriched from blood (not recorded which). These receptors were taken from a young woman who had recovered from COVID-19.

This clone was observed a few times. CDR3 sequence: CASSLESGALTDTQYF. CDR3 coding DNA: TGTGCCAGCAGTTTGGAGAGCGGAGCCCTCACAGATACGCAGTATTTT. J is TRBJ2-3 and V is TRBV6-2 or TRBV6-3, with D perhaps matching TRBD2 (5 bases). This CDR3 is built from 16 residues. Trimming left V 4 bases short and J 2 bases short, with 16 bases between. The germline gives CDR1 MNHEY, CDR2 SVGEGT.

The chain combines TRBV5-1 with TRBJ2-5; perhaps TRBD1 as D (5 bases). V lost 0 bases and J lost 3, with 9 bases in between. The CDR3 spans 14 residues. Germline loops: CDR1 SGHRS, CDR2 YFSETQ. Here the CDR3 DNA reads TGCGCCAGCAGCTTGGGACCCAGGGAAGAGACCCAGTACTTC. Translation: CASSLGPREETQYF.

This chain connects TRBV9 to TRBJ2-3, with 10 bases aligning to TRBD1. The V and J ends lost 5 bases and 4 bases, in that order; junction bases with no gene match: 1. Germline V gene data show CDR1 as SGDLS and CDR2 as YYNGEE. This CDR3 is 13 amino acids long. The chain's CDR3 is CASRGQGSDTQYF. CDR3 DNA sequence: TGTGCCAGCAGGGGACAGGGGTCAGATACGCAGTATTTT. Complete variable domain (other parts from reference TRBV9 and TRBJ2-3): DSGVTQTPKHLITATGQRVTLRCSPRSGDLSVYWYQQSLDQGLQFLIQYYNGEERAKGNILERFSAQQFPDLHSELNLSSLELGDSALYFCASRGQGSDTQYFGPGTRLTVL.

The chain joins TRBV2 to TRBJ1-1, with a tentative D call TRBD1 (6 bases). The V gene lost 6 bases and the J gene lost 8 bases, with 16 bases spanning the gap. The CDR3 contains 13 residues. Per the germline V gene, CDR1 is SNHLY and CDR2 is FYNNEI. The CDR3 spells CASRALDRTEAFF. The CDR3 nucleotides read TGTGCCAGCAGGGCCCTGGACAGAACCGAAGCTTTCTTT. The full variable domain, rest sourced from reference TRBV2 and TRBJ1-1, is EPEVTQTPSHQVTQMGQEVILRCVPISNHLYFYWYRQILGQKVEFLVSFYNNEISEKSEIFDDQFSVERPDGSNFTLKIRSTKLEDSAMYFCASRALDRTEAFFGQGTRLTVV.

CDR3 in amino acids: CASSLASSGTSGGNEQFF. For the CDR3, the DNA is TGTGCCAGCAGCTTAGCGTCCTCAGGGACTAGCGGGGGGAATGAGCAGTTCTTC. The chain recombines TRBV7-8 with TRBJ2-1; 15 bases map to TRBD2. Germline V CDR1 and CDR2: SGHVS, FQNEAQ. This CDR3 has 18 residues. V was pared by 0 bases and J by 7 bases, with 7 bases of the junction left unmatched.

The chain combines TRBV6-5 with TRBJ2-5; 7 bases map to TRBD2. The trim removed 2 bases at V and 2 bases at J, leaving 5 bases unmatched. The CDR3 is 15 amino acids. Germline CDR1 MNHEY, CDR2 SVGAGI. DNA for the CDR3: TGTGCCAGCAGTTACGCTTCTAGCGGTCAAGAGACCCAGTACTTC. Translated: CASSYASSGQETQYF.

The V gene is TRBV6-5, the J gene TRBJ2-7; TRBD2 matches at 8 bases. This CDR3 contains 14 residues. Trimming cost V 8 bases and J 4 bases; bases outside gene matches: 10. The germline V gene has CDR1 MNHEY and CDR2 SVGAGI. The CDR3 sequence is CASARERGTYEQYF. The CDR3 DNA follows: TGTGCCAGCGCCAGAGAGCGGGGGACATACGAGCAGTACTTC.

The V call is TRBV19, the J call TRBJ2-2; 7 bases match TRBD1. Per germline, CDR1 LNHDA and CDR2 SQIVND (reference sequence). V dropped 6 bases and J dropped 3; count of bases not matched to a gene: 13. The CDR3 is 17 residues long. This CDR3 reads CASRGQVGQADTGELFF. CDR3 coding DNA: TGTGCCAGTAGGGGCCAGGTCGGACAGGCCGACACCGGGGAGCTGTTTTTT.

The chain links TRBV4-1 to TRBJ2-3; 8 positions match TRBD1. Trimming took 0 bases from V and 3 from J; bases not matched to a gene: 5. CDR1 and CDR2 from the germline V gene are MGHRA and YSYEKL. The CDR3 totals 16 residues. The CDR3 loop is CASSQDGWTGTDTQYF. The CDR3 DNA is TGCGCCAGCAGCCAAGATGGTTGGACAGGGACAGATACGCAGTATTTT.

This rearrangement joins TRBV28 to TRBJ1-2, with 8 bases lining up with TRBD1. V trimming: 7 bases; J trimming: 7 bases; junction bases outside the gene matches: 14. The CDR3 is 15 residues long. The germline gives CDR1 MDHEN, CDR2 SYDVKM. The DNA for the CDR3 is TGTGCCAGCAACCTTCTCACGCGACAGGGGCTTGGCTACACCTTC. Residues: CASNLLTRQGLGYTF.

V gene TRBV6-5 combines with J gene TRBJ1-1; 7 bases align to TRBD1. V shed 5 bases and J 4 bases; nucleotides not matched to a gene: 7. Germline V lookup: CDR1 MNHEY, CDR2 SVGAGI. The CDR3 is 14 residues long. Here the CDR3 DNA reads TGTGCCAGCAGTCCCAGGGGGAGGTTCACTGAAGCTTTCTTT. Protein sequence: CASSPRGRFTEAFF.

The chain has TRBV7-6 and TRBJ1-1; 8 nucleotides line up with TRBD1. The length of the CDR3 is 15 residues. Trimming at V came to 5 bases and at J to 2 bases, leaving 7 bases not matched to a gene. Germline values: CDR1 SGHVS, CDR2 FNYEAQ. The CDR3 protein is CASSPRQGINTEAFF. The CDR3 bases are TGTGCCAGCAGCCCAAGACAGGGGATCAACACTGAAGCTTTCTTT.

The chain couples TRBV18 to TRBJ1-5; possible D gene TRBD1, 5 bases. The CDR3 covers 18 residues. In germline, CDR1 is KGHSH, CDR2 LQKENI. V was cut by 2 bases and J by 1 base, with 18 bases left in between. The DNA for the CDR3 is TGTGCCAGCTCACCAGGGATCCGGGGGGAAGTAAGCAATCAGCCCCAGCATTTT. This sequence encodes CASSPGIRGEVSNQPQHF.

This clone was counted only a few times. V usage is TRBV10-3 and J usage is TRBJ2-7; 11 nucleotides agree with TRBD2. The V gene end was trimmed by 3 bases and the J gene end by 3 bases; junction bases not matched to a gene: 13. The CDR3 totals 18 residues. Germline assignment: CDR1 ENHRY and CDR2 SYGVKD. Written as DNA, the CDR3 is TGTGCCATCAGTGACCCGACGATGGGGACTAGCGGACGCTACGAGCAGTACTTC. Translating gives CAISDPTMGTSGRYEQYF.

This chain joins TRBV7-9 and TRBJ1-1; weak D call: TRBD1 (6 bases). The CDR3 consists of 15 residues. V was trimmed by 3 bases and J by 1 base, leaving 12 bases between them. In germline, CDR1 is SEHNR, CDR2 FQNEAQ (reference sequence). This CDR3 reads CASSFVGHRNTEAFF. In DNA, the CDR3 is TGTGCCAGCAGCTTCGTGGGACATCGGAACACTGAAGCTTTCTTT.

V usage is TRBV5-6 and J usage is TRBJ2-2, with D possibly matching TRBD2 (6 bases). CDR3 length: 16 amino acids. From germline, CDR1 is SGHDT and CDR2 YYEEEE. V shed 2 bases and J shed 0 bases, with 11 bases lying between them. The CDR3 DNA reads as TGTGCCAGCAGCTTCATAGCGGACCCGAACACCGGGGAGCTGTTTTTT. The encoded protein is CASSFIADPNTGELFF.

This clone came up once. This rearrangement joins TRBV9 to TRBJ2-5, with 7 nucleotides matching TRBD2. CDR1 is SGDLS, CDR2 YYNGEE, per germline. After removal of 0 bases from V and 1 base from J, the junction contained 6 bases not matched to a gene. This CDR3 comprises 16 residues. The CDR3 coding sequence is TGTGCCAGCAGCGTAGCTACGGGACTAACCCAAGAGACCCAGTACTTC. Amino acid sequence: CASSVATGLTQETQYF.

In nucleotides, the CDR3 is TGTGCCAGCAGCCGGGACAGGATAGGAGGCTACACCTTC. Its translation: CASSRDRIGGYTF. This chain joins TRBV11-1 and TRBJ1-2, with 8 bases matching TRBD1. The CDR3 covers 13 residues. Germline V lookup: CDR1 SGHAT, CDR2 FQDESV (reference sequence). The junction had 7 bases not matched to a gene; V was cut back by 5 bases and J by 8 bases.

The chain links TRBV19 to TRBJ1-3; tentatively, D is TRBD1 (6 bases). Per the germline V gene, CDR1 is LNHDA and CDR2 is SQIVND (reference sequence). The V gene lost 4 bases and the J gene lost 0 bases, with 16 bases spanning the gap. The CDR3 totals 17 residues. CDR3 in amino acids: CASSTLQGGGSGNTIYF. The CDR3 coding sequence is TGTGCCAGTAGTACCTTACAGGGCGGTGGCTCTGGAAACACCATATATTTT.

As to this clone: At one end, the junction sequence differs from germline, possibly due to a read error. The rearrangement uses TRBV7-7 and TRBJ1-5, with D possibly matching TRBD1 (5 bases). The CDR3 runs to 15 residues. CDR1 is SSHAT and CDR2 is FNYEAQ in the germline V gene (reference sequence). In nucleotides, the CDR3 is TGTGCTAGCAACGTCCAGACAGCTAGCAATCAGCCCCAGCATTTT. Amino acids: CASNVQTASNQPQHF.

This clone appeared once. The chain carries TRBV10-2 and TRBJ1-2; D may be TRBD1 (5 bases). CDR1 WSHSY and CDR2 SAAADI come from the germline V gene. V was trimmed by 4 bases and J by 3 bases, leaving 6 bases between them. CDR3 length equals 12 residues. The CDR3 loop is CASSVGHYGYTF. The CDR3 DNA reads TGCGCCAGCAGTGTGGGGCACTATGGCTACACCTTC.

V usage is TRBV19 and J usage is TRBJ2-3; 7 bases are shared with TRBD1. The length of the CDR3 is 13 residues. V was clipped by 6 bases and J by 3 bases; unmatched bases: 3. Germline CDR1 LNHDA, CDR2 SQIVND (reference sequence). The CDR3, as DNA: TGTGCCAGTAGCGACAGGGTTACAGATACGCAGTATTTT. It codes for CASSDRVTDTQYF.

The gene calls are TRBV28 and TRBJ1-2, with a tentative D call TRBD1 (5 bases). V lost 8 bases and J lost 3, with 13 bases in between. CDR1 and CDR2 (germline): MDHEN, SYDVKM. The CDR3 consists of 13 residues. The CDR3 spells CASLLSGDYGYTF. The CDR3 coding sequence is TGTGCCAGCCTTCTGTCGGGGGACTATGGCTACACCTTC.

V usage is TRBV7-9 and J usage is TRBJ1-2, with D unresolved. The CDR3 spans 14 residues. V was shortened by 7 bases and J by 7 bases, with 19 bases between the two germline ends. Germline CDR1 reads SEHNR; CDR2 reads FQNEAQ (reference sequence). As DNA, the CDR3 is TGTGCCAGCACCCACACCGTTGATCCGGGTGGCTACACCTTC. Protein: CASTHTVDPGGYTF.

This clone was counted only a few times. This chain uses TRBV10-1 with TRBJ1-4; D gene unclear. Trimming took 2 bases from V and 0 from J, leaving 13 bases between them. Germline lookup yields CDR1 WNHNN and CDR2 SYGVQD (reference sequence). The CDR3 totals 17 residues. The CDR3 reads CASSEGQSKATNEKLFF. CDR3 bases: TGCGCCAGCAGTGAGGGGCAGAGCAAAGCAACTAATGAAAAACTGTTTTTT.

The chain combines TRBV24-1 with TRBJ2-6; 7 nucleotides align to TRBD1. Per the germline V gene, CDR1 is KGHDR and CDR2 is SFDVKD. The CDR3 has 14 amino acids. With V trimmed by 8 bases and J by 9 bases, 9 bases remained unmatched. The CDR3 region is CATTERTGLNVLTF. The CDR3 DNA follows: TGTGCCACCACCGAAAGGACAGGTCTCAACGTCCTGACTTTC.

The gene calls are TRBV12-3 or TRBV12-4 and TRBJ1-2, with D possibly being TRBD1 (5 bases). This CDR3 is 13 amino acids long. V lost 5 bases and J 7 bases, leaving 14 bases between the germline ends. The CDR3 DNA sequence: TGTGCCAGCAGTGGGGCGTGGGCCGGTGGCTACACCTTC. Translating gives CASSGAWAGGYTF.

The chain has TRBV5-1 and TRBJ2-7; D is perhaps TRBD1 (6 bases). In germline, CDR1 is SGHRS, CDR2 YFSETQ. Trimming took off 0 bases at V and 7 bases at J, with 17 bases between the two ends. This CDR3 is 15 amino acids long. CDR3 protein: CASSLAGLETGEQYF. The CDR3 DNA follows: TGCGCCAGCAGCTTGGCAGGACTGGAGACAGGAGAGCAGTACTTC.

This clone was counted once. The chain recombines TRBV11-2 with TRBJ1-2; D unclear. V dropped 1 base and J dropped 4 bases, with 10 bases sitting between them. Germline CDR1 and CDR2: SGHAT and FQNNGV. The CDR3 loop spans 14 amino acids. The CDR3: CASSLVRSVYGYTF. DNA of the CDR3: TGTGCCAGCAGCTTAGTTCGGTCCGTCTATGGCTACACCTTC.

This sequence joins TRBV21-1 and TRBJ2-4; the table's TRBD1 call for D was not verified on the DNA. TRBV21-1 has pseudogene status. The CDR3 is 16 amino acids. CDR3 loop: CASIKGGQGKANIQYF. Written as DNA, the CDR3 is TGTGCCAGCATCAAAGGCGGTCAGGGGAAGGCGAACATTCAGTACTTC.